This entry is about one T cell receptor beta chain. This clonotype was counted a few times. Its antigen remains unidentified. The record has no base qualities; no much larger clone is one base away. The CDR3 holds 12 amino acids from the cysteine to the phenylalanine. Only the CDR3 region is kept as DNA, spanning 36 bases read in frame from base 1. Trimming takes 4 bases from V and 8 bases from J, and the germline ends sit 8 bases apart. From a lookup of the germline V gene (reference sequence), CDR1 and CDR2 are SSHAT and FNYEAQ. The library was obtained by PCR. The run used an Illumina HiSeq 2500. To reduce PCR and sequencing biases, unique molecular identifiers were built into the TCR beta cDNA libraries. Every 1 to 10 million input T cells yielded about 500,000 cDNA molecules, meaning each molecule approximated one T cell. The patient libraries were prepared and sequenced with the same protocol used for the earlier healthy control dataset. Samples belonging to the same batch were prepared together, multiplexed and sequenced on a shared HiSeq lane. In the original analysis: MIGEC was used to process the raw barcoded reads, and molecular identifier groups with only a single read were discarded before consensus assembly and CDR3 extraction. Clonotype tables were post-analysed with VDJtools, normalizing diversity by down-sampling all datasets to the smallest sample size. To correct batch-related cross-sample contamination, repertoire overlap clustering matched CDR3 amino acid sequences but not nucleotide sequences. TCRdb itself trimmed the public reads at Q25 with fastp, ran MiXCR and retained productive beta chains. For every CDR3 protein sequence, its rows merge into one entry that carries the most common genes and DNA. The V and J calls shown here were made by TCRdb, not taken from the authors' results. This sample gives around 260,000 distinct CDR3 sequences in total; about 40% of them show up just once. Less than 6% of the sample lies in the top ten.

The data stem from a study of post-analysis software for immune sequencing data (dated by TCRdb to the mid-2010s). For the study in its entirety: Disease courses on record covered relapsing-remitting, secondary progressive and progressive-relapsing multiple sclerosis, though some patients had no subtype annotation. The patient repertoires were compared against roughly 12 previously published healthy control repertoires obtained from donors aged about 6 to 28 years. A subset of samples was prepared in parallel using single-end sample barcoding, then pooled and co-amplified after Illumina adapter ligation. The paper as a whole reports these results and caveats: Strong co-clustering of samples prepared in the same batch was shown by direct clustering with F measure, prompting a batch-effect correction. Significantly lower normalized Chao1 diversity was found in multiple sclerosis patients than in controls, suggesting substantial peripheral T-cell clonal expansion. The multiple sclerosis patient group was slightly younger than the control group. Four or five TRBV segments, including TRBV5-6, TRBV5-1 and TRBV20-1, were significantly more frequent in patients than controls.

To demonstrate the VDJtools post-analysis software, TCR beta repertoires were profiled from the peripheral blood of more than ten young patients with multiple sclerosis. The multiple sclerosis patients were children and adolescents ranging in age from 6 to 15 years. The chain is encoded by TRBV7-7 joined to TRBJ2-2, and possibly TRBD1, on 5 matching bases. The sequence came from a girl aged 5 to 17 with multiple sclerosis. What was sequenced was blood. Here is the DNA: TGTGCCAGCAGCTATAGGGGTGGGGAGCTGTTTTTT. Translated, this is CASSYRGGELFF.